The sequence of this T cell receptor (beta chain) was determined in a study of T cell changes during pregnancy in multiple sclerosis. Sequenced by immunoSEQ multiplex PCR; TCRdb stores in-frame clones only, minus some. The data show under 85,000 clones, with just over 90% seen just once and approximately 0.47% held by the top ten. The V gene lost 0 bases and the J gene lost 3 bases, with 12 bases spanning the gap. This CDR3 region has 15 residues. The V gene's germline CDR1 is MGHRA and CDR2 YSYEKL. Sequenced material: CD4+ T cells from peripheral blood mononuclear cells, taken in the second trimester of pregnancy. The chain recombines TRBV4-1 with TRBJ2-7, with a possible D match to TRBD2 (7 bases). The receptor was derived from a female donor with multiple sclerosis, enrolled in a pregnancy study. CDR3 in amino acids: CASSQEWGGLYEQYF. CDR3 nucleotides: TGCGCCAGCAGCCAAGAATGGGGGGGCCTCTACGAGCAGTACTTC.